The following is a TCR beta chain sequence with its context. The antigen it recognizes is unknown. Base qualities are not provided; no much larger clone lies one nucleotide away. The sample's time point label, decoded: baseline before first vaccination. The vaccinee samples were drawn from two UK trials, COV001 and COV002, one of which was a single-blind randomized controlled phase 2/3 trial testing AZD1222 (ChAdOx1 nCoV-19) in healthy adults. For TCRbeta chain sequencing, PBMC samples were collected from trial participants at day 0 and at day 28 after the second dose. The record originates from a study of T cell responses to AZD1222 COVID-19 vaccine (dated by TCRdb to 2020 to 2022). Context from the whole study: AZD1222 recipients given second doses at about 4 weeks or at about 12 weeks were pooled, since spike-specific TCR depth and breadth were not found to differ between the two schedules. TCR sequencing covered 233 trial participants: about 210 given two doses of AZD1222 and approximately 26 given two doses of MenACWY control vaccine. Trial participants were enrolled into age subgroups of 18-55, 56-69 and 70-plus years, which contained approximately 150, 28 and 58 TCR-sequenced participants, respectively. What the work shows at the level of the full study, not this receptor alone: Spike-specific TCR breadth and depth rose significantly after two AZD1222 doses compared with day 0 and with MenACWY recipients. Epitopes outside the regions mutated in the B.1.351 and B.1.1.7 variants were reportedly recognized by nearly half of the unique spike-specific TCRs. Participants were mostly white British and included more females than males, and it was suggested by the authors that clonal diversity may have been underestimated. Because no day 14 peak-response samples were available, the repertoires could be characterized only after the peak T cell response. In the small 56-69-year group, the increase in depth fell short of significance, most likely because of low power. The whole spike protein was spanned by vaccine-associated CD4 TCRs, and dominant responses were seen in regions 160-218 and 743-854. Conclusions about previously exposed vaccinees are limited, since just five or six AZD1222 recipients were seropositive for SARS-CoV-2 at baseline.

The CDR3 runs 14 residues from the cysteine to the phenylalanine. Only CDR3 DNA is held: 42 bases, read in frame from base 1. Between the V and J ends, shortened by 0 bases and 7 bases respectively, the junction contains 15 bases. CDR1 is given as GTSNPN and CDR2 as SVGIG, both from the germline V gene (reference sequence). The CDR3 regions of human TCRbeta chains were analyzed by immunosequencing. Processing in the source paper ran as follows. Repertoire TCRs were checked for matches against a reference library of SARS-CoV-2-specific TCRs that had been generated using the MIRA antigen-specificity platform. Breadth was defined as the fraction of unique TCRs that were SARS-CoV-2-associated, and depth was defined as the fraction of total T cells that were SARS-CoV-2-associated. Using the MIRA data, each spike-specific TCR was mapped to the spike region that the TCR reacts to and placed in a CD4 or CD8 class. Log10-transformed breadth and depth values were compared by one-way ANOVA with Sidak's multiple comparisons tests. The source is immuneACCESS, and TCRdb retained only in-frame sequences with V and J called. Part of the clones is not carried over; for the studies checked, unresolved V genes explain less than half of this, and the remainder is unexplained. V and J calls and clone size follow that table, whereas D and trimming were derived from the DNA. This sample is represented by 130,000 to 150,000 clones; just over 90% of them were singletons. The ten largest clonotypes hold around 3.5% of the sample.

Sample: peripheral blood, taken on day 0 of AZD1222 vaccination. This sequence originates from an adult in good health. The rearrangement joined TRBV30 to TRBJ2-5, with the D call perhaps TRBD1 or TRBD2, as 5 bases match in each case. CDR3 region: CAWSVLGTRLTQYF. The bases read TGTGCCTGGAGTGTTTTGGGGACGCGGCTGACCCAGTACTTC.